This TCR beta chain was observed in a study of T cell repertoires in cytomegalovirus infection (dated by TCRdb to about 2019). In terms of the full investigation: Recently identified HLA-C-restricted CMV epitopes, whose presentation resists viral immunomodulation, were targeted by peptide stimulations together with well-studied HLA-B-restricted epitopes. Because public TCR beta signatures pointed to carriage of CMV infection together with the matching HLA type, the HLA type of each donor mattered for the analysis. What the research found in general, with its limitations: Cumulative frequency of public TCR beta family members discriminated carriers of CMV infection plus the relevant HLA type in this cohort and an independent approximately 340-donor cohort. In the ex vivo response, HLA-C-restricted CMV-specific TCR beta clonotypes were dominant, and in two of eight donors the single most frequent clonotype came from this HLA-C-restricted group.

This clonotype came up a few times. Its antigen has not been determined. No base qualities exist here, and no much larger clone lies one base off it. The instrument given in TCRdb is Illumina HiSeq 1500. The public reads were quality trimmed at Q25 with fastp and then assembled into clones with MiXCR by TCRdb, keeping productive beta chains. For every CDR3 protein sequence, its rows merge into one entry that carries the most common genes and DNA. The sample table lists fewer than 1,000,000 distinct CDR3 sequences, approximately 31% of them with a count of one. The ten most abundant clones make up under 15% of the sample. In light of the paper, this sample's treatment or condition label describes: in vitro stimulation with specific CMV peptide epitopes to enrich CMV-specific T cells. CDR1 and CDR2, looked up from the germline V gene (reference sequence), are DFQATT and SNEGSKA. Clipping removes 0 bases from V and 3 bases from J, with 7 as the unmatched junction base count. The CDR3 spans 16 residues, from the cysteine through the phenylalanine. The retained sequence is limited to the CDR3, 48 bases, with the frame set at the first base.

This clonotype originated in a human donor in good health (CMV status not recorded). Some clones in this sample may be carry-over from other donors' samples. The material was cultured CD8+ T cells from PBMCs, obtained from culture after CMV antigen stimulation. This chain is built from TRBV20-1 and TRBJ2-1; 8 bases in between match TRBD1. The CDR3 reads CSARDPGTGYYNEQFF. The sequence in DNA is TGCAGTGCTAGAGATCCCGGGACAGGTTACTACAATGAGCAGTTCTTC.